What follows are 18 T cell receptor beta chains derived from one specimen sequenced in a study of blood T cell repertoires in COVID-19. Profiling relied on immunoSEQ multiplex PCR, and the TCRdb table lists in-frame clones only, not all of them. The repertoire holds over 110,000 clones, approximately 80% seen once, with approximately 3.6% in the top ten. Sequenced: peripheral blood. Receptors were obtained from a man between 70 and 80 years old who had recovered from COVID-19.

The V gene is TRBV10-1, the J gene TRBJ2-1; D is uncertain. This CDR3 has 13 amino acids. V was pared by 6 bases and J by 2 bases, with 8 bases between. Germline-derived CDR1 and CDR2 are WNHNN and SYGVQD (reference sequence). CDR3 residues: CASSTNPYNEQFF. The CDR3 DNA sequence: TGCGCCAGCAGCACTAACCCCTACAATGAGCAGTTCTTC.

This chain joins TRBV30 and TRBJ2-7, with D maybe TRBD2 (6 bases). This CDR3 contains 13 residues. Germline-derived CDR1 and CDR2 are GTSNPN and SVGIG (reference sequence). The CDR3 DNA is TGTGCGGGAGGTGGGAAGAGCTCCTACGAGCAGTACTTC. It codes for CAGGGKSSYEQYF.

The chain couples TRBV15 to TRBJ2-2; D is unresolved. The CDR3 loop spans 15 amino acids. Germline lookup yields CDR1 LNHNV and CDR2 YYDKDF (reference sequence). Deletions cut 0 bases from V and 7 bases from J, with 12 bases between. Written as DNA, the CDR3 is TGTGCCACCAGCAGAGAGGAGCCCCCAGTCGGGGAGCTGTTTTTT. This gives the protein CATSREEPPVGELFF.

The chain employs TRBV29-1 and TRBJ2-7; 7 bases map to TRBD1. V shed 1 base and J 2 bases; nucleotides not matched to a gene: 8. CDR3 length equals 15 residues. Germline V lookup: CDR1 SQVTM, CDR2 ANQGSEA. The CDR3 sequence: CSVEGNTGDPYEQYF. The CDR3 nucleotides read TGCAGCGTTGAAGGAAACACAGGGGACCCCTACGAGCAGTACTTC.

Remarks on this clone: Distinct nucleotide sequences in the sample also encode this CDR3. The chain links TRBV5-1 to TRBJ2-1; no reliable D call. V was trimmed by 2 bases and J by 7 bases, leaving 10 bases between them. The CDR3 runs 13 residues. Germline V CDR1 and CDR2: SGHRS, YFSETQ. CDR3 loop: CASSFGGGNEQFF. The CDR3 region has the DNA TGCGCCAGCAGCTTCGGCGGTGGGAATGAGCAGTTCTTC.

This chain connects TRBV4-1 to TRBJ1-5, with D uncertain. V shed 0 bases and J shed 2 bases, with 8 bases lying between them. CDR3 length equals 15 residues. Germline CDR1 reads MGHRA; CDR2 reads YSYEKL. The CDR3 sequence: CASSQEAGGNQPQHF. The CDR3 DNA is TGCGCCAGCAGCCAAGAGGCAGGCGGCAATCAGCCCCAGCATTTT.

The gene calls are TRBV7-2 and TRBJ2-1; D is uncertain. V was trimmed by 5 bases and J by 1 base, leaving 12 bases between them. Germline-derived CDR1 and CDR2 are SGHTA and FQGNSA. The CDR3 loop spans 15 amino acids. The CDR3 nucleotides are TGTGCCAGCAGCCCCCCCGCAGGTTCCTACAATGAGCAGTTCTTC. It yields the protein CASSPPAGSYNEQFF.

The rearrangement links TRBV27 to TRBJ2-1; D gene unclear. Germline V gene lookup returns CDR1 MNHEY and CDR2 SMNVEV (reference sequence). V lost 0 bases and J 3 bases, leaving 9 bases between the germline ends. The CDR3 has 15 residues. The CDR3 region has the DNA TGTGCCAGCAGTTTATCGATTTCCGGCTACAATGAGCAGTTCTTC. This sequence encodes CASSLSISGYNEQFF.

The chain uses TRBV11-2 and TRBJ2-7, with 9 bases identical to TRBD1. CDR1 SGHAT and CDR2 FQNNGV come from the germline V gene. This CDR3 has 13 amino acids. Trimming removed 5 bases from V and 3 bases from J; junction bases left unmatched: 2. The CDR3 protein is CASSRTGVYEQYF. In DNA, the CDR3 is TGTGCCAGCAGCCGGACAGGGGTCTACGAGCAGTACTTC. Together with reference TRBV11-2 and TRBJ2-7, the CDR3 gives the full variable domain: EAGVAQSPRYKIIEKRQSVAFWCNPISGHATLYWYQQILGQGPKLLIQFQNNGVVDDSQLPKDRFSAERLKGVDSTLKIQPAKLEDSAVYLCASSRTGVYEQYFGPGTRLTVT.

This chain uses TRBV6-6 with TRBJ1-1; the D gene is possibly TRBD1 (5 bases). The CDR3 runs to 14 residues. Per the germline V gene, CDR1 is MNHNY and CDR2 is SVGAGI (reference sequence). Trimming took off 6 bases at V and 2 bases at J, with 13 bases between the two ends. The CDR3 is CASREGSSNTEAFF. The CDR3, as DNA: TGTGCCAGCAGGGAGGGGAGTAGTAACACTGAAGCTTTCTTT.

V and J are TRBV4-1 and TRBJ2-7; 10 bases align to TRBD2. Germline V CDR1 and CDR2: MGHRA, YSYEKL. The CDR3 is 16 residues long. V lost 0 bases to trimming and J lost 7 bases; unmatched junction nucleotides: 9. The CDR3 DNA is TGCGCCAGCAGCCAAGATACAGCGGGAGGGCCTCGTGAGCAGTACTTC. As protein: CASSQDTAGGPREQYF.

This clone was counted only a few times. The V and J genes are TRBV20-1 and TRBJ2-1, with D possibly TRBD1 on 6 matching bases. The CDR3 runs 11 residues. Germline V CDR1 and CDR2: DFQATT, SNEGSKA (reference sequence). V dropped 3 bases and J dropped 10 bases, with 10 bases sitting between them. CDR3 protein: CSASTGTEQFF. CDR3 bases: TGCAGTGCTAGCACCGGGACAGAGCAGTTCTTC.

This chain links TRBV29-1 with TRBJ2-7; D is possibly TRBD1 (6 bases). The germline V and J ends were trimmed by 2 bases and 7 bases, with 12 bases remaining between them. The CDR3 totals 12 residues. Germline CDR1 SQVTM, CDR2 ANQGSEA. CDR3 coding DNA: TGCAGCGTTGAACCGACAGGCGGGGAGCAGTACTTC. Its translation is CSVEPTGGEQYF.

The rearrangement joins TRBV5-1 to TRBJ2-6; D not resolved. Looked up from germline, CDR1 is SGHRS and CDR2 is YFSETQ. This CDR3 is 13 amino acids long. V was trimmed by 7 bases and J by 0 bases, leaving 5 bases between them. The CDR3 loop reads CASEDSGANVLTF. The CDR3 DNA is TGCGCCAGCGAGGACTCTGGGGCCAACGTCCTGACTTTC.

V usage is TRBV27 and J usage is TRBJ2-3, with 8 nucleotides matching TRBD2. CDR1 MNHEY and CDR2 SMNVEV come from the germline V gene (reference sequence). This CDR3 spans 16 amino acids. V gave up 5 bases and J gave up 3 bases; unmatched junction bases: 10. The chain's CDR3 is CASSPAVAGFTDTQYF. CDR3 DNA sequence: TGTGCCAGCAGTCCGGCAGTAGCGGGATTTACAGATACGCAGTATTTT.

This chain links TRBV14 with TRBJ2-4; 8 bases match TRBD2. The CDR3 sequence is 16 residues long. Losses at the gene ends were 1 base for V and 7 bases for J; bases not matched to a gene: 9. The germline gives CDR1 SGHDN, CDR2 FVKESK. CDR3 residues: CASSQVNSGTQNIQYF. DNA of the CDR3: TGTGCCAGCAGCCAAGTGAATAGCGGGACCCAGAACATTCAGTACTTC.

This clone was counted only a few times. The J gene is TRBJ2-1, the V gene TRBV24-1; D call uncertain. Trimming cost V 8 bases and J 5 bases, with 18 bases left between them. The CDR3 runs to 15 residues. Germline V lookup: CDR1 KGHDR, CDR2 SFDVKD. The CDR3 protein is CATNPLVGEDNEQFF. The CDR3, as DNA: TGTGCCACCAACCCCCTCGTCGGCGAGGACAATGAGCAGTTCTTC.

The V call is TRBV9, the J call TRBJ1-6, with 7 bases identical to TRBD1. From germline, CDR1 is SGDLS and CDR2 YYNGEE. This CDR3 is built from 14 residues. The V and J ends lost 4 bases and 8 bases, in that order; junction bases with no gene match: 6. The CDR3 coding sequence is TGTGCCAGCAGCCCGGCCAGGGGGGATTCACCCCTCCACTTT. This encodes CASSPARGDSPLHF.